The text below deals with one T cell receptor beta chain. The antigen remains undetermined. This record comes from a study of cytomegalovirus exposure and HLA in healthy donors. Background on the study: Of 398 genotyped donors, more than 70% clustered with self-reported Caucasian donors.

This CDR3 contains 15 residues. Germline V CDR1 and CDR2: SGHDT, YYEEEE. V dropped 4 bases and J dropped 0; count of bases not matched to a gene: 3. General study results and limits: In a later analysis, donors in an Asian-associated ancestry cluster reportedly had fewer N-insertions in productive TCRs than the cohort mean. Association of approximately 18,000 TCR beta sequences with HLA alleles was found at 0.05 false discovery rate in a later analysis. A cluster of highly shared sequence variants was likely a sequencing artifact.

13 Jbeta primers and 60 Vbeta primers were used for the PCR. Clones were sequenced by immunoSEQ multiplex PCR, and TCRdb holds only the in-frame ones, with some missing. The data show more than 95,000 clones, approximately 84% seen once. The rearrangement joins TRBV5-6 to TRBJ2-1; 8 bases are shared with TRBD1. The receptor was isolated from a male donor in good health and CMV-seronegative. The sequenced sample was PBMCs. The DNA for the CDR3 is TGTGCCAGCAGCGATGGACAGGGCTCCTACAATGAGCAGTTCTTC. As protein: CASSDGQGSYNEQFF.